Presented here are 16 T cell receptor beta chains from one specimen sequenced in a study of shared clonotypes between healthy human individuals. Libraries were prepared by immunoSEQ multiplex PCR; TCRdb keeps only in-frame clonotypes and omits some of them. The sample lists about 2,500,000 clones, around nine tenths occurring once. The specimen sequenced was naive CD4+ T cells sorted from blood. Subset of the sample: CD45RA+ positively selected. These receptor sequences come from a man aged 18 to 30 in good health.

The genes are TRBV2 and TRBJ1-1, with D perhaps matching TRBD1 (5 bases). The V and J ends lost 8 bases and 10 bases respectively, with 20 bases between them. Germline-derived CDR1 and CDR2 are SNHLY and FYNNEI. This CDR3 region has 13 residues. The CDR3 DNA follows: TGTGCCAGCGCCCCCGGACCTACGAGGGGAGCTTTCTTT. Amino acids: CASAPGPTRGAFF. The entire variable domain, with the rest obtained from reference TRBV2 and TRBJ1-1, is as follows: EPEVTQTPSHQVTQMGQEVILRCVPISNHLYFYWYRQILGQKVEFLVSFYNNEISEKSEIFDDQFSVERPDGSNFTLKIRSTKLEDSAMYFCASAPGPTRGAFFGQGTRLTVV.

This sequence joins TRBV5-1 and TRBJ1-6; TRBD1 might be the D (5 bases). CDR3 length: 16 amino acids. CDR1 and CDR2 (germline): SGHRS, YFSETQ. The V gene lost 0 bases and the J gene lost 2 bases, with 9 bases spanning the gap. CDR3 sequence: CASSLGGAAYNSPLHF. In DNA, the CDR3 is TGCGCCAGCAGCTTGGGTGGGGCGGCCTATAATTCACCCCTCCACTTT.

The chain links TRBV30 to TRBJ2-7; TRBD1 is a possible D gene (6 bases). CDR1 and CDR2 from the germline V gene are GTSNPN and SVGIG (reference sequence). V lost 0 bases and J lost 0, with 15 bases in between. The CDR3 is 16 residues long. The CDR3 loop is CAWSVPGDTSSYEQYF. CDR3 bases: TGTGCCTGGAGTGTACCCGGGGACACGAGCTCCTACGAGCAGTACTTC.

The rearrangement links TRBV5-5 to TRBJ2-7, with 7 bases that match TRBD1. The V segment lost 4 bases and the J segment 0 bases; nucleotides outside the gene matches: 4. This CDR3 is built from 14 residues. Germline-derived CDR1 and CDR2 are SGHKS and YYEKEE (reference sequence). The CDR3 DNA sequence: TGTGCCAGCAGCCTACAGGGGAACTCCTACGAGCAGTACTTC. Translated: CASSLQGNSYEQYF.

V gene TRBV2 combines with J gene TRBJ2-7, with 8 bases matching TRBD1. Germline CDR1 SNHLY, CDR2 FYNNEI. This CDR3 region has 12 residues. Unmatched junction bases numbered 4, after V lost 6 bases and J lost 6 bases. Here the CDR3 DNA reads TGTGCCAGCAGGAGGACAGGGTTCGAGCAGTACTTC. Its protein is CASRRTGFEQYF.

V usage is TRBV7-6 and J usage is TRBJ1-1; the D is unclear. CDR1 SGHVS and CDR2 FNYEAQ come from the germline V gene. The CDR3 extends over 13 amino acids. The V and J ends lost 2 bases and 1 base respectively, with 5 bases between them. The CDR3: CASSLMRNTEAFF. CDR3 DNA sequence: TGTGCCAGCAGCTTAATGAGGAACACTGAAGCTTTCTTT.

The chain recombines TRBV18 with TRBJ1-1; D is undetermined. In germline, CDR1 is KGHSH, CDR2 LQKENI. The ends were cut back, 6 bases at V and 4 bases at J, with 12 bases in the middle. This CDR3 has 13 amino acids. The CDR3 loop reads CASSVDESTEAFF. DNA for the CDR3: TGTGCCAGCTCGGTCGATGAAAGCACTGAAGCTTTCTTT.

The V and J genes are TRBV11-2 and TRBJ2-1; unclear D gene. Trimming removed 5 bases from V and 6 bases from J, with 11 bases in between. Looked up from germline, CDR1 is SGHAT and CDR2 is FQNNGV. This CDR3 contains 13 residues. Here the CDR3 reads CASSIGRVNEQFF. CDR3 DNA: TGTGCCAGCAGCATTGGTAGGGTCAATGAGCAGTTCTTC.

The CDR3 sequence is CASSERSGGYTF. CDR3 nucleotide sequence: TGTGCCAGCAGTGAACGATCGGGTGGCTACACCTTC. V usage is TRBV6-1 and J usage is TRBJ1-2; D unclear. Germline-derived CDR1 and CDR2 are MNHNS and SASEGT. Trimming left V 2 bases short and J 7 bases short, with 8 bases between. The CDR3 contains 12 residues.

This clone was detected a few times. The chain combines TRBV5-4 with TRBJ1-6; D may be TRBD1 (6 bases). V dropped 5 bases and J dropped 10 bases, with 13 bases sitting between them. This CDR3 has 13 residues. In germline, CDR1 is SGHNT, CDR2 YYREEE (reference sequence). The CDR3 DNA reads as TGTGCCAGCAGGGCAGGGGATCGGTCACCCCTCCACTTT. Protein sequence: CASRAGDRSPLHF.

The chain carries TRBV9 and TRBJ2-1, with TRBD2 as a possible D gene (5 bases). In germline, CDR1 is SGDLS, CDR2 YYNGEE. The CDR3 sequence is 15 residues long. Trimming left V 4 bases short and J 0 bases short, with 11 bases between. CDR3 bases: TGTGCCAGCAGCACACTAGGTGCCTCCTACAATGAGCAGTTCTTC. Its protein product is CASSTLGASYNEQFF.

The chain carries TRBV6-1 and TRBJ2-1; 9 bases are shared with TRBD2. The CDR3 spans 18 residues. Germline CDR1 and CDR2: MNHNS and SASEGT. V was pared by 4 bases and J by 0 bases, with 10 bases of the junction left unmatched. This CDR3 is CASSVSSGGPSSYNEQFF. In nucleotides, the CDR3 is TGTGCCAGCAGTGTCAGTAGCGGGGGCCCGAGCTCCTACAATGAGCAGTTCTTC.

This chain uses TRBV7-8 with TRBJ2-3, with D unclear. The CDR3 is 13 residues long. Trimming cost V 3 bases and J 5 bases, with 9 bases left between them. Per the germline V gene, CDR1 is SGHVS and CDR2 is FQNEAQ. The CDR3 loop reads CASSFGPKDTQYF. The CDR3 DNA reads TGTGCCAGCAGCTTTGGGCCGAAAGATACGCAGTATTTT.

The chain links TRBV5-1 to TRBJ1-3; 8 nucleotides line up with TRBD1. The germline gives CDR1 SGHRS, CDR2 YFSETQ. After removal of 4 bases from V and 3 bases from J, the junction contained 6 bases not matched to a gene. This CDR3 has 15 amino acids. In DNA form, the CDR3 reads TGCGCCAGCAGCCCGGACAGGGTGGGTGGAAACACCATATATTTT. Translating it yields CASSPDRVGGNTIYF.

The rearrangement joins TRBV7-5 to TRBJ1-5; the table's D gene call, TRBD1, was not cross checked with the DNA. TRBV7-5 is tagged as a pseudogene. The CDR3 consists of 16 residues. The CDR3 nucleotides are TGTGCCAGAAGCTATAAAGAGGACAGGGGCAATCAGCCCCAGCATTTT. This translates into CARSYKEDRGNQPQHF.

The gene calls are TRBV28 and TRBJ1-1; a weak D match, TRBD1 (5 bases). Trimming left V 3 bases short and J 4 bases short, with 21 bases between. The length of the CDR3 is 17 residues. The V gene's germline CDR1 is MDHEN and CDR2 SYDVKM. For the CDR3, the DNA is TGTGCCAGCAGTTTCCAGTGGGGCGAAGGGGCCCCCACTGAAGCTTTCTTT. It codes for CASSFQWGEGAPTEAFF.